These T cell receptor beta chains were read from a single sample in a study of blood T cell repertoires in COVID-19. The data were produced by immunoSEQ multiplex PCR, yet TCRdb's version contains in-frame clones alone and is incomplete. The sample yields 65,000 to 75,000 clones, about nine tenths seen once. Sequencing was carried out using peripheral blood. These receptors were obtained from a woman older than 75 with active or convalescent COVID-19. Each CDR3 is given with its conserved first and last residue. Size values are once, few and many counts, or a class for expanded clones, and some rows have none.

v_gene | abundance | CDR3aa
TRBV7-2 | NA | CASSLEYTRNEQFF
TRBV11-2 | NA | CASSPRVDTGELFF
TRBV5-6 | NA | CASSPIGTGTQETQYF
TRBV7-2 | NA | CASSSWDRGLEQYF
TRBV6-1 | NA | CASSDLDSLGEQYF
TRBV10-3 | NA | CAISWAREDTQYF
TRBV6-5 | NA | CASRNGDRNNQPQHF
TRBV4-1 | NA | CASSQIRTGRNEQFF
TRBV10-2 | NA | CASTSGGVFAKNIQYF
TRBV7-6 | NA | CASSQGEDQPQHF
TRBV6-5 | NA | CASSRLQKNTEAFF
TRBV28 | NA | CASSLFAQPQHF
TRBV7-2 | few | CASGSRQGGDTQYF
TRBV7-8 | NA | CASSLTRTGAYQPQHF
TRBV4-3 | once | CASSQIPSGGGVDEQFF
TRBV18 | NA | CASSPGAGGYTDTQYF
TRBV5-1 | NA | CASSSGIPGQNYGYTF
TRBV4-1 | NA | CASSQDGAGILLYGYTF